A selection of T cell receptor beta chains follows, all from one sample in a study of blood T cell repertoires in COVID-19. The repertoire was sequenced with immunoSEQ multiplex PCR; TCRdb's copy has only in-frame clones and lacks some. The repertoire holds about 37,000 clones, about 89% seen once, with less than 7% in the top ten. Material: peripheral blood. These receptor sequences come from a human donor in a cohort sampled during active COVID-19. Both conserved end residues are part of each CDR3. Each record gives: V gene, D gene, CDR3 length, J gene, clone size, CDR3 DNA, CDR3 protein. A D gene is named only where the DNA matches it firmly. Clone size is stated in some rows and not others, as once, few, many or a class when expanded.

TRBV28	TRBD1	15	TRBJ1-2	NA	TGTGCCAGCAGTTCCCCCGGACAGGGTAACTATGGCTACACCTTC	CASSSPGQGNYGYTF
TRBV5-1	TRBD1	15	TRBJ1-1	NA	TGCGCCAGCAGCTTGAAACAGGGGGGAAACACTGAAGCTTTCTTT	CASSLKQGGNTEAFF
TRBV6-5	TRBD1	14	TRBJ1-2	NA	TGTGCCAGCAGTTCCCGGACAGGGAACTATGGCTACACCTTC	CASSSRTGNYGYTF
TRBV9	NA	13	TRBJ1-1	once	TGTGCCAGCAGCGTAGTAATCGGCACTGAAGCTTTCTTT	CASSVVIGTEAFF
TRBV7-2	NA	14	TRBJ2-7	NA	TGTGCCAGCAGCTTAGCGCAGGGGCACTACGAGCAGTACTTC	CASSLAQGHYEQYF
TRBV30	NA	13	TRBJ1-5	NA	TGTGCCTGGAGTGTACGCGATGATCAGCCCCAGCATTTT	CAWSVRDDQPQHF
TRBV21-1	NA	18	TRBJ2-3	once	TGTGCCAGCAGCAAACAGGGGACTAGCGGGGGGGCCACAGATACGCAGTATTTT	CASSKQGTSGGATDTQYF
TRBV19	TRBD2	17	TRBJ2-6	NA	TGTGCCAGTAGTATTATGGGAGGGTCCTCTGGGGCCAACGTCCTGACTTTC	CASSIMGGSSGANVLTF
TRBV11-2	TRBD2	15	TRBJ2-5	NA	TGTGCCAGCAGCTTATTCCTAGCGGGGGGAGAGACCCAGTACTTC	CASSLFLAGGETQYF
TRBV10-3	NA	11	TRBJ2-5	NA	TGTGCCATCAGGACTGGGGAGACCCAGTACTTC	CAIRTGETQYF
TRBV9	TRBD1	14	TRBJ1-2	NA	TGTGCCAGCAGCCCCTCGGACAGGGTCTATGGCTACACCTTC	CASSPSDRVYGYTF
TRBV18	NA	15	TRBJ2-1	NA	TGTGCCAGCTCACCAGGTCAGGGGTATTACAATGAGCAGTTCTTC	CASSPGQGYYNEQFF
TRBV6-6	TRBD2	15	TRBJ2-7	NA	TGTGCCAGCAGAATTCTAGCGGGGCTTTCCTACGAGCAGTACTTC	CASRILAGLSYEQYF
TRBV5-6	TRBD1	15	TRBJ2-7	once	TGTGCCAGCAGCTTGGGGGGGACAGGGGCCTACGAGCAGTACTTC	CASSLGGTGAYEQYF
TRBV19	NA	13	TRBJ2-1	NA	TGTGCCAGTAGTACCACAGGAATAAGTGAGCAGTTCTTC	CASSTTGISEQFF
TRBV28	NA	14	TRBJ1-5	NA	TGTGCCAGCAGTATACAGGGTGTTGGGCAGCCCCAGCATTTT	CASSIQGVGQPQHF
TRBV5-1	NA	16	TRBJ2-5	NA	TGCGCCAGCAGCTTGGGTTCAGGGGCAGCAAAAGAGACCCAGTACTTC	CASSLGSGAAKETQYF
TRBV5-6	NA	15	TRBJ2-7	NA	TGTGCCAGCAGCCCCCCGGGCGGGCTGTCCTACGAGCAGTACTTC	CASSPPGGLSYEQYF
TRBV2	TRBD1	16	TRBJ2-7	NA	TGTGCCAGCAGTTTAGACAGGGCCACGAGGGACTACGAGCAGTACTTC	CASSLDRATRDYEQYF
TRBV27	TRBD1	15	TRBJ1-1	NA	TGTGCCAGCAGTTTATGGGGGACAGCGAACACTGAAGCTTTCTTT	CASSLWGTANTEAFF
TRBV6-1	NA	15	TRBJ1-4	NA	TGTGCCAGCAGTGAAGCATACGGGAATCGAGAAAAACTGTTTTTT	CASSEAYGNREKLFF
TRBV6-2/TRBV6-3	NA	16	TRBJ1-5	once	TGTGCCAGCAGTCCGGACTCAACAGGGTTGAATCAGCCCCAGCATTTT	CASSPDSTGLNQPQHF